This entry describes one T cell receptor beta chain. This receptor's antigen is unknown. Base quality data are lacking; no much larger clone is found one base away. The sample is drawn from a study of blood T cell repertoires in COVID-19 (TCRdb year 2020). Context from the whole study: Collaborator samples came from the United States, Italy and Spain and covered acute and convalescent phases of COVID-19. The samples were drawn from the first 160 participants of the ongoing ImmuneRACE study and from 1,254 subjects provided by 6 global collaborators. The repertoires were released in a freely available public database intended as a resource for research on the immune response to SARS-CoV-2. The prospective study material was composed of cDNA or gDNA derived from T cells, B-cell-depleted T cells, or PBMCs. Where available, HLA class I and class II types were obtained from metadata supplied by the sample provider rather than from assay-based typing. The dataset comprised deeply sampled blood TCRbeta repertoires from subjects exposed to, actively infected with, or recovered from COVID-19. Nearly every sample came with metadata listing a de-identified subject ID, COVID-19 status, age in years and sex.

The collaborating institutions used their own protocols to collect whole blood in K2EDTA tubes. For TCRbeta analysis, collaborators shipped samples in one of three forms: frozen whole blood, isolated PBMCs, or DNA extracted from either of those sample types. The V and J ends are trimmed by 0 bases and 3 bases, leaving 9 bases between them. Measured from the cysteine to the phenylalanine, the CDR3 is 15 residues long. CDR3 DNA only is kept here, 45 bases in frame from base 1. Taken from the germline V gene, the CDR1 and CDR2 loops are SGHTA and FQGNSA. General study outcomes and caveats: How much clinical and demographic metadata was included differed by source and by participant, and the metadata was provided uncurated.

The immunoSEQ Assay, a bias-controlled multiplex PCR, was used to amplify TCRbeta CDR3 regions from genomic DNA. The authors' analysis ran thus. Within the assay, amplification of reference gene primers was used to estimate how many nucleated cells each sample contained. To quantify the absolute abundance of each unique TCRbeta CDR3 rearrangement, sequence reads were collapsed and filtered. For each sample, productive Simpson clonality was calculated by taking the square root of Simpson's diversity index across productive rearrangements. Imported from immuneACCESS, the table was reduced by TCRdb to in-frame sequences with V and J called. These copies leave out some clones; in studies compared against another copy, an unresolved V gene accounts for under half, and the cause of the remainder is not known. V and J calls and clone size are copied from that table; D and trimming were computed from the DNA. The sample table holds 250,000 to 300,000 clones, of which over 75% were seen once. Around 0.8% of the sample comes from the top ten.

The clonotype comes from a woman in her twenties or thirties with acute or convalescent COVID-19. The sample comprised peripheral blood. The sequence links TRBV7-2 to TRBJ2-1, and possibly TRBD1, on 5 matching bases. CDR3 region: CASSLAFQGYNEQFF. The nucleotides are TGTGCCAGCAGCTTAGCTTTTCAGGGCTACAATGAGCAGTTCTTC.